The clone carrying this T cell receptor beta chain was counted at least ten times. This sample was included in a study of T cells in Graves' hyperthyroidism and ophthalmopathy. Study background: Peripheral blood sampling occurred at initial diagnosis, before any treatment.

Amplification of TCR beta CDR3 regions was performed using RNA transcripts as template. Carried out on the TCR CDR3, a first-round RT-PCR used the HTBI primer set. Via MiXCR, TCRdb re-called the multiplex PCR reads, giving one row per CDR3 protein. The sample has around 600,000 distinct CDR3 sequences; approximately 14% are singletons. Ophthalmopathy cases scored 3 or more on the Clinical Activity Score and 4 or more on NOSPECS grade, with duration below 3 months. This CDR3 has 13 amino acids. CDR1 and CDR2 from the germline V gene are KGHSH and LQKENI. V was cut by 5 bases and J by 5 bases, with 9 bases left in between.

The J gene is TRBJ2-2, the V gene TRBV18; D is perhaps TRBD2 (5 bases). Sequences were obtained from blood. This sequence originates from a woman between 45 and 65 years old with Graves' ophthalmopathy. The CDR3 here is CASSSLETGELFF. The CDR3, as DNA: TGTGCCAGCTCATCACTAGAGACCGGGGAGCTGTTTTTT.